The 11 T cell receptor beta chains reported below all come from one sample, sequenced in a study of T cell responses to AZD1222 COVID-19 vaccine. Data came from immunoSEQ multiplex PCR; TCRdb stores just in-frame clones and leaves some out. This table has 55,000 to 70,000 clones, around four fifths appearing once. Specimen: peripheral blood, collected on day 0 of AZD1222 vaccination. The receptors derive from an adult in good health.

Only one count was recorded for this clone. V gene TRBV30 combines with J gene TRBJ1-5, with D hard to call. The CDR3 runs 12 residues. From germline, CDR1 is GTSNPN and CDR2 SVGIG (reference sequence). Trimming removed 0 bases at V and 7 bases at J, with 7 bases between. CDR3 amino acids: CAWSVPGQPQHF. CDR3 coding DNA: TGTGCCTGGAGTGTACCGGGGCAGCCCCAGCATTTT.

This clone was seen only once. This rearrangement joins TRBV14 to TRBJ2-3; 7 nucleotides align to TRBD2. Germline values: CDR1 SGHDN, CDR2 FVKESK. The CDR3 covers 17 residues. V lost 3 bases to trimming and J lost 0 bases; unmatched junction nucleotides: 9. The chain's CDR3 is CASSHESLAISTDTQYF. Written as DNA, the CDR3 is TGTGCCAGCAGCCACGAATCACTAGCGATTAGCACAGATACGCAGTATTTT.

This clone has a handful of counts. The chain couples TRBV19 to TRBJ2-1; 12 bases are a match to TRBD1. Germline V CDR1 and CDR2: LNHDA, SQIVND (reference sequence). This CDR3 has 14 residues. J lost 7 bases, V lost 3 bases, and 1 base had no gene match. The CDR3 DNA reads as TGTGCCAGTAGTATGGGACAGGGGGCTAATGAGCAGTTCTTC. This codes for CASSMGQGANEQFF. Combining the CDR3 with reference TRBV19 and TRBJ2-1 gives the whole variable domain DGGITQSPKYLFRKEGQNVTLSCEQNLNHDAMYWYRQDPGQGLRLIYYSQIVNDFQKGDIAEGYSVSREKKESFPLTVTSAQKNPTAFYLCASSMGQGANEQFFGPGTRLTVL.

The gene calls are TRBV2 and TRBJ2-3, with D hard to call. Germline V lookup: CDR1 SNHLY, CDR2 FYNNEI. The CDR3 loop spans 14 amino acids. The V end lost 4 bases, the J end lost 0 bases, and 8 bases lay between the germline ends. The chain's CDR3 is CASSVRASTDTQYF. The DNA of the CDR3 is TGTGCCAGCAGTGTTCGAGCGAGCACAGATACGCAGTATTTT.

The chain couples TRBV7-9 to TRBJ1-2; D is possibly TRBD1 (6 bases). CDR1 SEHNR and CDR2 FQNEAQ come from the germline V gene (reference sequence). The CDR3 contains 13 residues. V shed 5 bases and J shed 7 bases, with 14 bases lying between them. The CDR3 region has the DNA TGTGCCAGCAGCCGGAGGGGGGTCACTGGCTACACCTTC. The encoded protein is CASSRRGVTGYTF.

The CDR3 DNA reads TGCGCCAGCAGCTTGTCTCTCGGGAGAAGTAATGAAAAACTGTTTTTT. It is translated as CASSLSLGRSNEKLFF. The chain joins TRBV5-1 to TRBJ1-4, with D unclear. V shed 1 base and J shed 4 bases, with 14 bases lying between them. Germline lookup yields CDR1 SGHRS and CDR2 YFSETQ. This CDR3 is 16 amino acids long.

The chain has TRBV7-9 and TRBJ1-2, with D maybe TRBD1 (5 bases). Germline values: CDR1 SEHNR, CDR2 FQNEAQ (reference sequence). Trimming pared 1 base from V and 5 bases from J, leaving 11 bases between. The CDR3 covers 14 residues. Here the CDR3 DNA reads TGTGCCAGCAGCTTAGGGCAGGGCGTTTATGGCTACACCTTC. It encodes CASSLGQGVYGYTF. Supplemented by reference TRBV7-9 and TRBJ1-2, the full variable domain reads DTGVSQNPRHKITKRGQNVTFRCDPISEHNRLYWYRQTLGQGPEFLTYFQNEAQLEKSRLLSDRFSAERPKGSFSTLEIQRTEQGDSAMYLCASSLGQGVYGYTFGSGTRLTVV.

The chain uses TRBV5-6 and TRBJ2-3; D gene uncertain. Germline CDR1 is SGHDT and CDR2 is YYEEEE. The V gene lost 0 bases and the J gene lost 7 bases, with 6 bases spanning the gap. This CDR3 spans 12 amino acids. Here the CDR3 DNA reads TGTGCCAGCAGCTTGGAGACTTATACGCAGTATTTT. As protein: CASSLETYTQYF. The full variable domain, its missing parts supplied by reference TRBV5-6 and TRBJ2-3, is DAGVTQSPTHLIKTRGQQVTLRCSPKSGHDTVSWYQQALGQGPQFIFQYYEEEERQRGNFPDRFSGHQFPNYSSELNVNALLLGDSALYLCASSLETYTQYFGPGTRLTVL.

This clone was observed a handful of times. This CDR3 reads CASSVTGNNSPLHF. The DNA of the CDR3 is TGTGCCAGTAGTGTTACAGGGAACAATTCACCCCTCCACTTT. The chain links TRBV19 to TRBJ1-6; D might be TRBD1 (6 bases). Germline loops: CDR1 LNHDA, CDR2 SQIVND (reference sequence). Trimming cost V 5 bases and J 7 bases, with 12 bases left between them. The CDR3 loop spans 14 amino acids.

The gene calls are TRBV7-9 and TRBJ2-1; TRBD2 aligns across 10 bases. The CDR3 loop spans 15 amino acids. CDR1 and CDR2 from the germline V gene are SEHNR and FQNEAQ (reference sequence). V shed 5 bases and J 6 bases; nucleotides not matched to a gene: 7. The CDR3 loop is CASSSIAGGFNEQFF. The CDR3 coding sequence is TGTGCCAGCAGCAGCATAGCGGGGGGTTTCAATGAGCAGTTCTTC.

The V and J genes are TRBV4-2 and TRBJ2-1, with TRBD1 matching 7 bases. Germline V gives CDR1 LGHNA, CDR2 YNFKEQ. The CDR3 covers 16 residues. The junction had 4 bases not matched to a gene; V was cut back by 0 bases and J by 2 bases. The CDR3 protein is CASSQDLQGAYNEQFF. In nucleotides, the CDR3 is TGTGCCAGCAGCCAAGATTTGCAGGGGGCCTACAATGAGCAGTTCTTC.